The clone carrying this TCR beta chain was seen a handful of times. This specimen belongs to a study of human T cells and chemical hapten exposure. As for time point: patch test 1, 2 weeks after DPC sensitization. The treatment: therapeutic diphenylcyclopropenone sensitization with weekly scalp DPC. TCRdb fed the RACE reads into MiXCR, producing one record per CDR3 protein. This sample has roughly 120,000 distinct CDR3 sequences, with approximately 15% found just once. Per the germline V gene, CDR1 is KGHDR and CDR2 is SFDVKD. The CDR3 loop spans 18 amino acids. J gave up 2 bases and V 0 bases, and 9 bases lay outside the gene matches.

Sequencing used whole blood, obtained in connection with sensitization to the hapten diphenylcyclopropenone (DPC). The chain links TRBV24-1 to TRBJ2-1, with 7 bases aligning to TRBD1. The source of this sequence is a young man with alopecia areata. Some clones in this sample may be carry-over from other donors' samples. The CDR3 bases are TGTGCCACCAGTGATTTGCAAAGGGGGCAGGACACCTACAATGAGCAGTTCTTC. This codes for CATSDLQRGQDTYNEQFF.